Following are 17 T cell receptor beta chains from one sample sequenced in a study of blood T cell repertoires in COVID-19. Data came from immunoSEQ multiplex PCR; TCRdb stores just in-frame clones and leaves some out. The profile shows 120,000 to 150,000 clones, roughly 80% of them singletons. The material sequenced was PBMCs or T cells enriched from blood (not recorded which). The source is a man between 40 and 49 years old with acute COVID-19.

This chain uses TRBV27 with TRBJ2-2, with D maybe TRBD2 (6 bases). Between the trimmed V and J ends, which lost 6 bases and 13 bases, there was a span of 27 bases. Germline loops: CDR1 MNHEY, CDR2 SMNVEV (reference sequence). The CDR3 is 16 amino acids. The CDR3 loop reads CASRGGTDPTADGLFF. The CDR3, as DNA: TGTGCCAGCAGGGGGGGAACAGACCCAACCGCGGATGGGCTGTTTTTT.

The rearrangement uses TRBV4-3 and TRBJ2-1; 10 bases match TRBD2. Trimming cost V 4 bases and J 9 bases; bases outside gene matches: 9. The CDR3 sequence is 15 residues long. CDR1 is LGHNA, CDR2 YSLEER, per germline. DNA of the CDR3: TGCGCCAGCAGCCCCATAAGCGGGGGGGCCCGTGAGCAGTTCTTC. Translation: CASSPISGGAREQFF.

The chain employs TRBV19 and TRBJ1-5, with 7 bases that match TRBD1. The CDR3 loop spans 13 amino acids. V lost 8 bases and J lost 6; bases outside the gene matches: 7. Germline V gene lookup returns CDR1 LNHDA and CDR2 SQIVND (reference sequence). CDR3 amino acids: CASDDRDSQPQHF. In DNA, the CDR3 is TGTGCCAGTGATGACAGGGACAGTCAGCCCCAGCATTTT.

The chain has TRBV18 and TRBJ2-7; maybe TRBD1 (5 bases). The ends were cut back, 3 bases at V and 1 base at J, with 16 bases in the middle. CDR1 is KGHSH and CDR2 is LQKENI in the germline V gene. The CDR3 totals 16 residues. The CDR3 sequence: CASSPSLPRESYEQYF. The CDR3 bases are TGTGCCAGCTCACCGAGCCTACCCAGGGAATCCTACGAGCAGTACTTC.

The chain is built from TRBV4-3 and TRBJ2-1, with 7 nucleotides matching TRBD2. The germline CDR1 and CDR2 sequences are LGHNA and YSLEER. The CDR3 spans 16 residues. Germline trimming cut 0 bases from V and 3 bases from J; bases unmatched to any gene: 5. Here the CDR3 reads CASSQEGGSDYNEQFF. CDR3 nucleotide sequence: TGCGCCAGCAGCCAAGAAGGCGGGAGTGACTACAATGAGCAGTTCTTC.

V usage is TRBV5-1 and J usage is TRBJ2-7; D unclear. V was cut by 3 bases and J by 2 bases, with 9 bases left in between. This CDR3 contains 13 residues. Germline CDR1 reads SGHRS; CDR2 reads YFSETQ. The CDR3 DNA sequence: TGCGCCAGCAGCTCGGCCAGGACCTACGAGCAGTACTTC. It translates to CASSSARTYEQYF.

This clone occurred once. CDR3 DNA: TGCAGCGTTGAAATTCCGAATGAAAAACTGTTTTTT. It yields the protein CSVEIPNEKLFF. The chain joins TRBV29-1 to TRBJ1-4, with unresolved D. Looked up from germline, CDR1 is SQVTM and CDR2 is ANQGSEA. CDR3 size: 12 residues. The V end was cut by 2 bases, the J end by 5 bases, with 6 bases between.

A note on this clone: This sample includes further DNA sequences coding for the same CDR3. This chain uses TRBV5-1 with TRBJ1-1; the match to TRBD1 covers 7 bases. V was clipped by 0 bases and J by 4 bases; unmatched bases: 0. The germline V gene encodes CDR1 SGHRS and CDR2 YFSETQ. The CDR3 is 13 residues long. The CDR3: CASSLDRGTEAFF. DNA of the CDR3: TGCGCCAGCAGCTTGGACAGGGGCACTGAAGCTTTCTTT.

Note on this clone: Its ends do not fully match the called genes, so a read error is possible. V and J are TRBV5-6 and TRBJ2-7; D not resolved. This CDR3 spans 12 amino acids. Germline loops: CDR1 SGHDT, CDR2 YYEEEE. Written as DNA, the CDR3 is TGTGCCAGCAGCTTCTTGGGCTGGGCCCGAGTCTTC. Translated: CASSFLGWARVF.

The gene calls are TRBV2 and TRBJ2-1; 7 bases match TRBD1. Trimming at V came to 10 bases and at J to 5 bases, leaving 8 bases not matched to a gene. CDR3 length: 13 residues. The germline V gene has CDR1 SNHLY and CDR2 FYNNEI. The CDR3 region is CAITTGNNNEQFF. The CDR3 DNA is TGTGCCATCACGACAGGGAATAACAATGAGCAGTTCTTC.

This clone was counted between two and nine times. This chain connects TRBV27 to TRBJ2-1; perhaps TRBD1 as D (6 bases). Germline CDR1 MNHEY, CDR2 SMNVEV (reference sequence). There are 15 residues in the CDR3. Trimming removed 3 bases from V and 1 base from J, with 10 bases in between. The CDR3 reads CASSFQGRSYNEQFF. The CDR3 DNA follows: TGTGCCAGCAGTTTCCAGGGGCGATCCTACAATGAGCAGTTCTTC.

This clone appeared a few times. V gene TRBV5-5 combines with J gene TRBJ2-1; 9 bases line up with TRBD2. Germline CDR1 is SGHKS and CDR2 is YYEKEE (reference sequence). After removal of 4 bases from V and 12 bases from J, the junction contained 17 bases not matched to a gene. CDR3 length: 16 amino acids. CDR3 region: CASSHLGGTSPQGQFF. In nucleotides, the CDR3 is TGTGCCAGCAGCCACCTGGGCGGGACTAGCCCTCAGGGGCAGTTCTTC.

CDR3 sequence reads: CTSSSARRNEKLFF. The DNA of the CDR3 is TGCACCAGCAGCTCCGCAAGGCGGAATGAAAAACTGTTTTTT. The chain uses TRBV1 and TRBJ1-4. TRBV1 is described as a pseudogene. The CDR3 has 14 amino acids.

The chain employs TRBV2 and TRBJ2-2; no reliable D call. V was pared by 5 bases and J by 4 bases, with 8 bases between. This CDR3 has 13 amino acids. Per the germline V gene, CDR1 is SNHLY and CDR2 is FYNNEI. As DNA, the CDR3 is TGTGCCAGCAGTCCAGACTTCACCGGGGAGCTGTTTTTT. Translating gives CASSPDFTGELFF. The full variable domain, with the rest looked up from reference TRBV2 and TRBJ2-2, is EPEVTQTPSHQVTQMGQEVILRCVPISNHLYFYWYRQILGQKVEFLVSFYNNEISEKSEIFDDQFSVERPDGSNFTLKIRSTKLEDSAMYFCASSPDFTGELFFGEGSRLTVL.

The CDR3 here is CASSLGQRTSYEQYF. The CDR3 DNA reads TGTGCCAGCAGCTTGGGACAACGAACCTCCTACGAGCAGTACTTC. The chain carries TRBV5-4 and TRBJ2-7; no reliable D call. This CDR3 spans 15 amino acids. Trimming took off 0 bases at V and 0 bases at J, with 10 bases between the two ends. Germline V gene sequence: CDR1 SGHNT, CDR2 YYREEE (reference sequence).

This clone was observed once. The CDR3: CASLGQGAGNQPQHF. The DNA of the CDR3 is TGTGCCAGCCTGGGACAGGGGGCCGGCAATCAGCCCCAGCATTTT. The genes are TRBV19 and TRBJ1-5; the match to TRBD1 covers 12 bases. Germline V gives CDR1 LNHDA, CDR2 SQIVND (reference sequence). V gave up 9 bases and J gave up 2 bases; unmatched junction bases: 5. There are 15 residues in the CDR3.

A note on this clone: The sample holds other DNA sequences that translate to the same CDR3. The CDR3 loop reads CASSQDRGYEQYF. The DNA of the CDR3 is TGTGCCAGCAGCCAGGACAGGGGCTACGAGCAGTACTTC. The V call is TRBV3-1 (or the pseudogene TRBV3-2), the J call TRBJ2-7; 9 nucleotides agree with TRBD1. The CDR3 sequence is 13 residues long. Per germline, CDR1 LGHDT and CDR2 YNNKEL (reference sequence). Losses at the gene ends were 3 bases for V and 3 bases for J; bases not matched to a gene: 0.